This TCR beta chain comes out of a study of cytomegalovirus exposure and HLA in healthy donors. About this clone itself: Its specificity is not known.

In the PCR, 60 Vbeta and 13 Jbeta primers were used. TCRdb's copy holds only in-frame clones and misses some; the assay was immunoSEQ multiplex PCR. The table records 200,000 or so clones, around four fifths of them present only once. CDR3 size: 14 residues. CDR1 and CDR2 (germline): SGHRS, YFSETQ. V dropped 4 bases and J dropped 0 bases, with 10 bases sitting between them. Study findings and constraints: Most likely, a cluster of highly shared sequence variants arose as a sequencing artifact. Per a later analysis, 18,000 or so TCR beta sequences showed association with HLA alleles at 0.05 false discovery rate. A later analysis showed HLA-associated TCR beta chains outstripping equally common others in clonal expansion.

The sequence derives from a woman in her fifties or sixties in good health and CMV-seropositive. The sample comprised PBMCs. The rearrangement links TRBV5-1 to TRBJ1-1, with D possibly matching TRBD1 (6 bases). CDR3 sequence (DNA): TGCGCCAGCAGCGTCGGACAGCTGAACACTGAAGCTTTCTTT. It yields the protein CASSVGQLNTEAFF.